This T cell receptor beta chain was recovered during a study of response to subunit inactivated influenza vaccine. The study's findings and limits: Authors suggested seasonal influenza vaccinations each recruit few new T cells.

This clonotype occurred a few times. Antigen unknown. TCRdb passed the RT-PCR reads through MiXCR, listing each CDR3 protein once. Among fewer than 350,000 distinct CDR3 sequences, just over 20% were seen once, and the ten largest hold 10% to 13%. The CDR3 extends over 15 amino acids. CDR1 and CDR2 (germline): SGHRS, YFSETQ. Unmatched junction bases numbered 3, after V lost 0 bases and J lost 3 bases. The input for sequencing was PBMCs from blood, taken 21 months after vaccination. This clonotype was sampled from a man aged 50-75 years who received an inactivated influenza vaccine. The chain is built from TRBV5-1 and TRBJ1-5; TRBD1 aligns across 7 bases. The CDR3, as DNA: TGCGCCAGCAGCTTGGGGGGGACAGACAATCAGCCCCAGCATTTT. Residues: CASSLGGTDNQPQHF.